This TCR beta chain was recovered during a study of blood T cell repertoires in COVID-19. The overall study: COVID-19 samples from acute and convalescent phases originated in the United States, Italy and Spain.

As originally analysed: Amplifying reference gene primers gave estimates of nucleated cell counts. Repertoires were generated with immunoSEQ multiplex PCR, while TCRdb's copy carries only in-frame clones and drops some. V, J and clone size are those of that table, while D and trimming were read from the DNA. Of around 170,000 clones in the sample, 70% to 90% were seen once. V shed 8 bases, J shed 3 bases, and the junction held 8 bases outside the gene matches. The germline V gene encodes CDR1 SEHNR and CDR2 FQNEAQ (reference sequence). The CDR3 sequence is 15 residues long. Material for sequencing was peripheral blood. V gene TRBV7-9 combines with J gene TRBJ2-1, with TRBD2 matching over 9 bases. The TCR originated in a man aged 50 to 59 with active or convalescent COVID-19. The CDR3 region has the DNA TGTGCCAGCGGGCAAAGCGGGGGGATCTACAATGAGCAGTTCTTC. It specifies CASGQSGGIYNEQFF. Based on the CDR3 plus reference TRBV7-9 and TRBJ2-1, the full variable domain is DTGVSQNPRHKITKRGQNVTFRCDPISEHNRLYWYRQTLGQGPEFLTYFQNEAQLEKSRLLSDRFSAERPKGSFSTLEIQRTEQGDSAMYLCASGQSGGIYNEQFFGPGTRLTVL.